This TCR beta chain was found in a study of monozygotic twins with inflammatory bowel disease. Of note for this clonotype: The antigen is undetermined.

Germline V gives CDR1 KGHDR, CDR2 SFDVKD. CDR3 length: 15 amino acids. TCRalpha and TCRbeta cDNA went through two nested PCRs of around 15 and 10 cycles. After re-calling the 5' RACE reads, TCRdb lists one entry per CDR3 protein, DNA absent. The record lists just over 300,000 distinct CDR3 sequences, of which the ten most abundant hold more than 4.5%. The study's findings and limits: Among IBD patients, TCRbeta diversity (inverse Simpson) was lower than in healthy co-twins.

Sequencing used blood. This clonotype was obtained from a human donor with ulcerative colitis or Crohn's disease, or a healthy co-twin of an affected twin (not recorded which). This chain connects TRBV24-1 to TRBJ2-3; TCRdb reports TRBD2, a call that lacks DNA to check it against. The CDR3: CATSGSTSNTDTQYF.